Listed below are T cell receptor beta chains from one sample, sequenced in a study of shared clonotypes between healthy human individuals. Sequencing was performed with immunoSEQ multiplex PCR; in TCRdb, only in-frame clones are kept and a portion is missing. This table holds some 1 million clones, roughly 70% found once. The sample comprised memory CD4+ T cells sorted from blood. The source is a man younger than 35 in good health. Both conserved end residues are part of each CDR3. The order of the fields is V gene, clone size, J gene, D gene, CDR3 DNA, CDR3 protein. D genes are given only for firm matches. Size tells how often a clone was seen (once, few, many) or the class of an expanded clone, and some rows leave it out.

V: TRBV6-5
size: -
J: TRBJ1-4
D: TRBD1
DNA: TGTGCCAGCAGTTACAGGGGGCGGAGAGGTGAAAAACTGTTTTTT
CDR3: CASSYRGRRGEKLFF

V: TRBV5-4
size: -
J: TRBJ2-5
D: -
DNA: TGTGCCAGCAGCGATGCGCGAACCCAAGAGACCCAGTACTTC
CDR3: CASSDARTQETQYF

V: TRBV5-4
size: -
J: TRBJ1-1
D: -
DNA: TGTGCCAGCAGCTTCGGGCAGAACACTGAAGCTTTCTTT
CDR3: CASSFGQNTEAFF

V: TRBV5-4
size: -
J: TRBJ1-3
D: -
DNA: TGTGCCAGCAGCTTCTGGCAGAGCTCTGGAAACACCATATATTTT
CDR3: CASSFWQSSGNTIYF

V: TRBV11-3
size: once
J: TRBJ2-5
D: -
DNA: TGTGCCAGCAGCTCTGGGCCCTGGCAAGAGACCCAGTACTTC
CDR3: CASSSGPWQETQYF

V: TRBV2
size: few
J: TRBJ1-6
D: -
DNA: TGTGCCAGCAGTCCGTACAGTTCACCCCTCCACTTT
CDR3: CASSPYSSPLHF

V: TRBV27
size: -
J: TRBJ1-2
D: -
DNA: TGTGCCAGCAGTTTAAATTATGGCTACACCTTC
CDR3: CASSLNYGYTF

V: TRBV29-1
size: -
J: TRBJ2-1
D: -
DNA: TGCAGCGGGGAAAACAATGAGCAGTTCTTC
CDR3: CSGENNEQFF

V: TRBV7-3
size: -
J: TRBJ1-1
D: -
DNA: TGTGCCAGCAGCGACGAGGACACTGAAGCTTTCTTT
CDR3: CASSDEDTEAFF

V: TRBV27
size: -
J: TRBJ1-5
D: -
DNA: TGTGCCAGCAGGGCAGTCGGCAATCAGCCCCAGCATTTT
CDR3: CASRAVGNQPQHF

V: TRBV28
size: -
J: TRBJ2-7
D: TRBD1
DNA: TGTGCCAGCAGTTCACCGGGACAGGGGGGCTACGAGCAGTACTTC
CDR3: CASSSPGQGGYEQYF

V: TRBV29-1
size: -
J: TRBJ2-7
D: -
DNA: TGCAGCGCCAGCCAAATCGGGTCCTACGAGCAGTACTTC
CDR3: CSASQIGSYEQYF

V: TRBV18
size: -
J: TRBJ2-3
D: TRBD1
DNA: TGTGCCAGCTCAAGGGACAGCAGCACAGATACGCAGTATTTT
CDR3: CASSRDSSTDTQYF

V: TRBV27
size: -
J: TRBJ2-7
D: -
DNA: TGTGCCAGCAGTTTATATGGGGGATCTGGCTACGAGCAGTACTTC
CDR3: CASSLYGGSGYEQYF

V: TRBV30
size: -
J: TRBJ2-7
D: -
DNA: TGTGCCTACGGGAAAAACTACGAGCAGTACTTC
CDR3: CAYGKNYEQYF

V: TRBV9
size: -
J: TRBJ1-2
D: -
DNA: TGTGCCAGCAGCGTAGCTGGGGGCGGCTACACCTTC
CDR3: CASSVAGGGYTF

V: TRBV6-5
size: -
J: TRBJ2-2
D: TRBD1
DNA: TGTGCCAGCAGCAAGGGACAGGCGAACACCGGGGAGCTGTTTTTT
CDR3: CASSKGQANTGELFF

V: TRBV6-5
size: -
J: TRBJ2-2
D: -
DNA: TGTGCCAGCAGCCCTACTAGTTCGAACACCGGGGAGCTGTTTTTT
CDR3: CASSPTSSNTGELFF

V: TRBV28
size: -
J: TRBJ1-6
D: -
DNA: TGTGCCAGCAGTTTCTTACCCCCGGGTTCCTATAATTCACCCCTCCACTTT
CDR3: CASSFLPPGSYNSPLHF

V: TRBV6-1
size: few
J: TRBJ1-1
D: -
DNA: TGTGCCAGCAGTCGGTCTGAAGCTTTCTTT
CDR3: CASSRSEAFF

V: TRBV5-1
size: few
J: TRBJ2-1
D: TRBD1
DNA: TGCGCCAGCAGCCCCGGGACAGCCTACAATGAGCAGTTCTTC
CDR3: CASSPGTAYNEQFF

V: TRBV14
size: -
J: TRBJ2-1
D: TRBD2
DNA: TGTGCCAGCAGCCAAGGACTAGCGGGAGTCTATGAGCAGTTCTTC
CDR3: CASSQGLAGVYEQFF

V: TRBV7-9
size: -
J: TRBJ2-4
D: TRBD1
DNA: TGTGCCAGCAGCTTAGGCGCGGGACAGGGGGCCAAAAACATTCAGTACTTC
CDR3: CASSLGAGQGAKNIQYF

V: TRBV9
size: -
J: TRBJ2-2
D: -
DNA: TGTGCCAGCAGCGTACTGGACATGACGAACACCGGGGAGCTGTTTTTT
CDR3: CASSVLDMTNTGELFF

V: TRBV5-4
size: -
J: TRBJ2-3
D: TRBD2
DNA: TGTGCCAGCAGGCCCCTGGCGGGGGGCCCTCTAAATACGCAGTATTTT
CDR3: CASRPLAGGPLNTQYF

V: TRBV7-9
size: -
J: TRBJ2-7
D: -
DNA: TGTGCCAGCAGCTTAGGTGCCTACGAGCAGTACTTC
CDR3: CASSLGAYEQYF

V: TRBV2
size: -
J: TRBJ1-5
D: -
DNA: TGTGCCAGCAAGACCGACAGTAGCAATCAGCCCCAGCATTTT
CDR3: CASKTDSSNQPQHF

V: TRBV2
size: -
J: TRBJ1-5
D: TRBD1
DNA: TGTGCCAGCAGTAAAGAGGGGGCCAGACAGCCCCAGCATTTT
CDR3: CASSKEGARQPQHF

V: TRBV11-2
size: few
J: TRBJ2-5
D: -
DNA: TGTGCCAGCAGCTTAGGGGAAAAAGAGACCCAGTACTTC
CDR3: CASSLGEKETQYF

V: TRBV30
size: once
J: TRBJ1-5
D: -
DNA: TGTGCCTGGAGCGGGCAGGGCAATCAGCCCCAGCATTTT
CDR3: CAWSGQGNQPQHF

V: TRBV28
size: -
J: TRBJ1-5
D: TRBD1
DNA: TGTGCCAGCACCATGGGACAGTATCCTTATAGCAATCAGCCCCAGCATTTT
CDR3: CASTMGQYPYSNQPQHF

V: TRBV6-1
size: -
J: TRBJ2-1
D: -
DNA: TGTGCCAGCAGTGAAGGGACACCGAATTACAATGAGCAGTTCTTC
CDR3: CASSEGTPNYNEQFF

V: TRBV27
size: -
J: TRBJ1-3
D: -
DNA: TGTGCCAGCCATCTGCAGACCGGTCGGAGGGGAAACACCATATATTTT
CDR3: CASHLQTGRRGNTIYF

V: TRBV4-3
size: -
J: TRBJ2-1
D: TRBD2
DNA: TGCGCCAGCAGCCAAAAACCTAGCGGGAGCACCTACAATGAGCAGTTCTTC
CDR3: CASSQKPSGSTYNEQFF

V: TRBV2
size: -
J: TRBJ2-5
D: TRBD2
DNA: TGTGCCAGCAGTCGCCCTAGCGGGGGCCGAGAGACCCAGTACTTC
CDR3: CASSRPSGGRETQYF

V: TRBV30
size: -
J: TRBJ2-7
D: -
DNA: TGTGCCTGGAGTAGGACAACCCCCTACGAGCAGTACTTC
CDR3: CAWSRTTPYEQYF